The clone carrying this T cell receptor beta chain was seen more than once but under ten times. Its matching antigen is unknown. This entry belongs to a study of human T cells and chemical hapten exposure. Study-wide background: All through the approximately 25-week study, the scalp of each patient received diphenylcyclopropenone doses weekly. TCR yields per sample varied, mainly owing to small pooled library volume differences. Study results and limitations: Patch test scores rose with PT1 expanded TCR counts, a positive correlation.

This CDR3 is built from 13 residues. The V and J ends lost 7 bases and 4 bases, in that order; junction bases with no gene match: 6. The germline CDR1 and CDR2 sequences are SQVTM and ANQGSEA. Stated time point: pre-sensitization, week 0. The treatment was: therapeutic diphenylcyclopropenone sensitization with weekly scalp DPC. Study processing details: A per-sample median of about 100,000 TCRs was observed, with counts ranging from roughly 23,224 to 700,000. TCRdb reanalysed the RACE reads using MiXCR and keeps one entry per CDR3 protein. TCRdb's processing, not the authors' own work, is the source of the V and J calls. In the table there are about 180,000 distinct CDR3 sequences, roughly 30% of which are singletons.

The sequence came from a woman under 40 with alopecia areata. Some clones in this sample may be carry-over from other donors' samples. The sequences come from whole blood, collected in connection with sensitization to the hapten diphenylcyclopropenone (DPC). The rearrangement links TRBV29-1 to TRBJ1-5; 8 nucleotides line up with TRBD1. The CDR3 nucleotides are TGCAGCGCCAGACAGGGGCAAAATCAGCCCCAGCATTTT. Encoded protein: CSARQGQNQPQHF. The variable domain in full, with the rest retrieved from reference TRBV29-1 and TRBJ1-5, is SAVISQKPSRDICQRGTSLTIQCQVDSQVTMMFWYRQQPGQSLTLIATANQGSEATYESGFVIDKFPISRPNLTFSTLTVSNMSPEDSSIYLCSARQGQNQPQHFGDGTRLSIL.